This TCR beta chain was sequenced in a study of technical replicates of blood from a handful of donors. Some clones are missing from TCRdb's copy, which holds only in-frame ones; the method was immunoSEQ multiplex PCR. The sample has roughly 80,000 clones, around 91% seen once. Germline values: CDR1 GTSNPN, CDR2 SVGIG (reference sequence). This CDR3 region has 11 residues. V lost 6 bases, J lost 11 bases, and 16 bases lay in between. The sequence came from a human donor in good health. The chain uses TRBV30 and TRBJ1-1, with a weak D call TRBD1 (5 bases). Sequencing was done on a sample of T cells isolated from PBMCs. The CDR3 region is CACPLGGLAFF. The CDR3 coding sequence is TGTGCCTGTCCGCTCGGGGGATTGGCTTTCTTT.